This T cell receptor (beta chain) was identified during a study of cytomegalovirus exposure and HLA in healthy donors. Whole-study context: The same platform used for the 666 first-cohort repertoires was also used for the approximately 120 validation repertoires, as a later analysis reported. Points from the study as a whole: Rarity characterized most TCR sequences, yet some public TCRs appeared in many donors.

The donors formed part of the approximately 120-subject validation cohort, distinct from the roughly 640-subject first cohort. The V and J ends lost 5 bases and 8 bases, in that order; junction bases with no gene match: 9. CDR1 MNHEY and CDR2 SVGAGI come from the germline V gene. The CDR3 has 15 residues. Measured with immunoSEQ multiplex PCR; TCRdb has only the in-frame clones, and not every one. The sample contains 150,000 to 200,000 clones, approximately 96% of which appear only once. A word on this clone: The antigen is not known.

Material: PBMCs. This TCR derives from a woman younger than 35 in good health and CMV-seronegative. The V call is TRBV6-5, the J call TRBJ1-5; 10 bases match TRBD1. CDR3 nucleotide sequence: TGTGCCAGCAGTCTACGACAGGGGGCTATGGAGCCCCAGCATTTT. Its translation: CASSLRQGAMEPQHF.